This T cell receptor beta chain was sequenced in a study of CD8 T cells in Susac syndrome. It was with random hexamers that roughly 0.45 to 1 ug RNA was reverse transcribed. Each CDR3 protein is one row after TCRdb ran MiXCR on the immunoSEQ multiplex PCR reads. This sample has 350,000 to 550,000 distinct CDR3 sequences, with approximately 85% found just once. FACS was used to enrich TEMRA cells, whereas the CD8+ and CD4+ T cells were obtained by negative isolation. The CDR3 runs to 17 residues. Trimming stripped 3 bases from V and 4 bases from J, with 21 bases between. Germline V gene sequence: CDR1 LNHDA, CDR2 SQIVND (reference sequence).

The origin of this receptor is a human donor with multiple sclerosis. The J gene is TRBJ1-1, the V gene TRBV19, with a possible D match to TRBD1 (5 bases). Sequencing was carried out using CD8+ T cells from PBMCs. The CDR3 loop is CASSIGPGPMIVTEAFF. The DNA for the CDR3 is TGTGCCAGTAGTATCGGACCGGGACCGATGATCGTCACTGAAGCTTTCTTT.